The T cell receptor beta chain described here comes from a study of read filtering for tumor transcriptome and immune sequencing (dated by TCRdb to 2020 to 2021). Notes on the research overall: The cohort consisted of about 17 male and around 14 female patients, with a mean age of roughly 67 years and an age range of about 47 to 90. By revised international staging, under 10 patients were R-ISS I, over 15 were R-ISS II and 6 or 7 were R-ISS III. Whole-transcriptome libraries were prepared with the TruSeq RNA Access Library Prep Kit after DNase treatment. Per sample, about 4.05 to 11 million TCR-region mapped reads were obtained with IR-seq, compared with only roughly 85 to 1,300 with RNA-seq. Using the same bone marrow samples, the study compared TCR repertoires obtained by targeted immune repertoire sequencing with those obtained by bulk whole-transcriptome sequencing. One of the main goals was to work out a read-filtering strategy for immune repertoire data, in particular whether clonotypes backed by only a single read should be removed.

Bone marrow was sampled from every patient at the time of active disease. Isolation of bone marrow mononuclear cells was performed by Ficoll-Hypaque density gradient centrifugation. Myeloma plasma cells were removed and CD138-negative cells were collected by negative selection after labeling with CD138 magnetic microbeads on a MACS separator. Flow cytometry on an Attune NxT with CD138 antibodies was used to check the purity of the isolated cells. TRIzol reagent was used to extract total RNA, and a NanoDrop spectrophotometer was used to quantify the extracted RNA. For each patient, the CD138-negative bone marrow sample underwent paired RNA-seq and IR-seq. Starting from 350 to 500 ng RNA, TCR libraries were constructed with the Immunoverse kit using molecular barcoded adaptors that cover the alpha/delta and beta/gamma chains. TCR library preparation was performed with the same RNA that was used for transcriptome sequencing. Sequencing of the TCR libraries was done on an Illumina HiSeq 4000 with 2 x 150 cycles. The original methods were these. MiXCR aligned TCR reads to human V, D, J and C references and assembled the aligned reads into CDR3 clonotypes, with quality filtering and error correction included. Clonotype counts and gene usage diversity were analyzed with the tcR package in R. Raw mapping reads were checked after the RNA-seq reads had been mapped by STAR aligner version 2.5.3a onto the human GRCh37 genome. To test the effect of sequencing depth on detected clonotypes, IR-seq fastq files were randomly downsampled using Seqtk 1.3. The public sequencing data were trimmed at Q25 with fastp and processed into clonotypes with MiXCR by TCRdb, which kept only in-frame beta chains. All rows with the same CDR3 protein become a single entry with the most common DNA and genes. V and J calls and clone size were set by TCRdb, not the authors. The sample table shows over 45,000 distinct CDR3 sequences, and 20% to 25% are seen once. The ten largest make up roughly a sixth of the sample.

This clonotype was seen at least ten times. The specificity of this receptor is unknown. There are no base qualities to consult, and no much larger clone falls within one base. Looking up the germline V gene (reference sequence) yields CDR1 SGHNT and CDR2 YYREEE. The CDR3 holds 15 amino acids from the cysteine to the phenylalanine. The CDR3 DNA has 45 bases and is translated from base 1. V loses 4 bases of germline sequence and J loses 5 bases, and the interval between the two ends is 15 bases. General findings and caveats noted by the study authors: Single-read clonotypes made up about 82% of clonotypes but only 3% to 4% of total reads in IR-seq, compared with more than 65% of clonotypes and roughly 49% of reads in RNA-seq. The sorted CD138-negative fraction was a mixed bone marrow immune population, not purified T cells. The correlation between IR-seq and RNA-seq shared clonotype proportions was increased by removal of single-read clonotypes. Compared with RNA-seq, IR-seq captured clonotypes at much greater depth and more reliably, and a smaller IR-seq throughput was enough to identify most of the shared clonotypes.

The sequence derives from a donor at least 40 years old with multiple myeloma. The rearrangement joined TRBV5-4 to TRBJ2-2; D gene: possibly TRBD2, on 6 matching bases. The sample was a population of CD138-negative cells sorted from bone marrow. This sample's cell subset or site label indicates: bone marrow mononuclear cells depleted of CD138+ plasma/myeloma cells by negative magnetic selection. CDR3 sequence: CASSLFSGGTGELFF. The nucleotide sequence reads TGTGCCAGCAGCCTATTTAGCGGCGGAACCGGGGAGCTGTTTTTT.